Listed below are T cell receptor beta chains from one sample, sequenced in a study of graft-versus-host responses after intestinal transplantation. These receptors have no known antigen. The assay was immunoSEQ multiplex PCR, and TCRdb's table has in-frame clones only and misses some. The repertoire holds roughly 120,000 clones, with 90% as singletons. The sample consisted of unstimulated CD4+ T cells sorted from spleen or lymph node cells, taken before intestinal transplant. The receptors originated from a human donor who received an intestinal transplant. CDR3s include the opening cysteine and the closing phenylalanine or tryptophan. Each record gives: D gene, J gene, clone size, V gene, CDR3 DNA, CDR3 protein. D genes are given only for firm matches. Rows give clone size only sometimes, using once, few, many, or a class for an expanded clone.

D gene: TRBD1; J gene: TRBJ1-4; clone size: .; V gene: TRBV30; CDR3 DNA: TGTGCCTGGAGTCGACAGGGGTGGAGTGAAAAACTGTTTTTT; CDR3 protein: CAWSRQGWSEKLFF
D gene: TRBD1; J gene: TRBJ1-2; clone size: .; V gene: TRBV5-5; CDR3 DNA: TGTGCCAGCAGCTTAGGACAGGGGCTCGGCTACACCTTC; CDR3 protein: CASSLGQGLGYTF
D gene: TRBD2; J gene: TRBJ2-3; clone size: .; V gene: TRBV5-8; CDR3 DNA: TGTGCCAGCAGCGGAGGGGAGACTAGCAGCACAGATACGCAGTATTTT; CDR3 protein: CASSGGETSSTDTQYF
D gene: TRBD1; J gene: TRBJ2-7; clone size: .; V gene: TRBV11-2; CDR3 DNA: TGTGCCAGCAGCGCATCGACAGGGGGCTACGAGCAGTACTTC; CDR3 protein: CASSASTGGYEQYF
D gene: .; J gene: TRBJ1-1; clone size: once; V gene: TRBV5-1; CDR3 DNA: TGCGCCAGCAGCTTGGCACAGGGTCCCAATCTCGGGAACACTGAAGCTTTCTTT; CDR3 protein: CASSLAQGPNLGNTEAFF
D gene: TRBD1; J gene: TRBJ1-6; clone size: .; V gene: TRBV30; CDR3 DNA: TGTGCCTGGAGTGCGGACAGGGGGACGAGTTCACCCCTCCACTTT; CDR3 protein: CAWSADRGTSSPLHF
D gene: .; J gene: TRBJ2-1; clone size: .; V gene: TRBV9; CDR3 DNA: TGTGCCAGCAGCGTAGCCCGGGGAGGAAAGTATCGGAATGAGCAGTTCTTC; CDR3 protein: CASSVARGGKYRNEQFF
D gene: TRBD1; J gene: TRBJ2-7; clone size: .; V gene: TRBV18; CDR3 DNA: TGTGCCAGCTCACTTACCGGGACAGGGATCTACGAGCAGTACTTC; CDR3 protein: CASSLTGTGIYEQYF
D gene: TRBD2; J gene: TRBJ2-1; clone size: .; V gene: TRBV9; CDR3 DNA: TGTGCCAGCAGCGCCGGGGGGATCTCCTACAATGAGCAGTTCTTC; CDR3 protein: CASSAGGISYNEQFF
D gene: .; J gene: TRBJ1-3; clone size: .; V gene: TRBV6-5; CDR3 DNA: TGTGCCAGCAGTCCCCAGGGGCCTGGAAACACCATATATTTT; CDR3 protein: CASSPQGPGNTIYF
D gene: .; J gene: TRBJ1-1; clone size: .; V gene: TRBV30; CDR3 DNA: TGTGCCTGGAGTCTAGAGGCTGGAGGGACTGAAGCTTTCTTT; CDR3 protein: CAWSLEAGGTEAFF
D gene: .; J gene: TRBJ1-5; clone size: .; V gene: TRBV28; CDR3 DNA: TGTGCCAGCAGTTGGGGGCAGATAAGCAATCAGCCCCAGCATTTT; CDR3 protein: CASSWGQISNQPQHF
D gene: .; J gene: TRBJ1-2; clone size: few; V gene: TRBV5-6; CDR3 DNA: TGTGCCAGCAGCTACACCGCGGCCCGCACGGGAGGCTACACCTTC; CDR3 protein: CASSYTAARTGGYTF
D gene: TRBD1; J gene: TRBJ1-4; clone size: .; V gene: TRBV9; CDR3 DNA: TGTGCCAGCAGCGCCTCGGACAGGTCTAATGAAAAACTGTTTTTT; CDR3 protein: CASSASDRSNEKLFF
D gene: .; J gene: TRBJ1-3; clone size: once; V gene: TRBV11-2; CDR3 DNA: TGTGCCAGCAGCTTAGTCAGGGGCTCTGGAAACACCATATATTTT; CDR3 protein: CASSLVRGSGNTIYF
D gene: TRBD1; J gene: TRBJ1-2; clone size: few; V gene: TRBV4-1; CDR3 DNA: TGCGCCAGCAGCCTCCAGGGTAGGGGGCGTGAAGATGGCTACACCTTC; CDR3 protein: CASSLQGRGREDGYTF
D gene: .; J gene: TRBJ1-1; clone size: .; V gene: TRBV19; CDR3 DNA: TGTGCCAGTAGGACACAAGGCCTAATGAACACTGAAGCTTTCTTT; CDR3 protein: CASRTQGLMNTEAFF
D gene: .; J gene: TRBJ2-5; clone size: .; V gene: TRBV29-1; CDR3 DNA: TGCAGCGTTGCCCCCTTTGTGACGGGGGAGACCCAGTACTTC; CDR3 protein: CSVAPFVTGETQYF
D gene: TRBD1; J gene: TRBJ2-7; clone size: once; V gene: TRBV28; CDR3 DNA: TGTGCCAGCAGTTCCTCCGGCTCCGGGACAGGTCCCTACGAGCAGTACTTC; CDR3 protein: CASSSSGSGTGPYEQYF
D gene: TRBD1; J gene: TRBJ2-1; clone size: .; V gene: TRBV11-2; CDR3 DNA: TGTGCCAGCAGCTGGGAGCAGGACAGGGGTCGGTCCTACAATGAGCAGTTCTTC; CDR3 protein: CASSWEQDRGRSYNEQFF
D gene: .; J gene: TRBJ2-7; clone size: .; V gene: TRBV7-9; CDR3 DNA: TGTGCCAGCAGCTTCCGTCCCGGGGACTCAGGTCTATGGTACTTC; CDR3 protein: CASSFRPGDSGLWYF
D gene: .; J gene: TRBJ2-7; clone size: .; V gene: TRBV5-1; CDR3 DNA: TGCGCCAGCAGCTGGTCGGGGTCAGGGGACTACGAGCAGTACTTC; CDR3 protein: CASSWSGSGDYEQYF
D gene: TRBD2; J gene: TRBJ2-7; clone size: .; V gene: TRBV18; CDR3 DNA: TGTGCCAGCTCACCAGGGACTAGCGGCTACGAGCAGTACTTC; CDR3 protein: CASSPGTSGYEQYF
D gene: TRBD1; J gene: TRBJ1-5; clone size: .; V gene: TRBV2; CDR3 DNA: TGTGCCAGCAGTAGGACCAGGGACAGGGGAGGAGGCAATCAGCCCCAGCATTTT; CDR3 protein: CASSRTRDRGGGNQPQHF
D gene: .; J gene: TRBJ1-4; clone size: .; V gene: TRBV4-2; CDR3 DNA: TGTGCCAGCAGCTCGGACACAGGAAGAGAAAAACTGTTTTTT; CDR3 protein: CASSSDTGREKLFF
D gene: TRBD1; J gene: TRBJ2-7; clone size: .; V gene: TRBV19; CDR3 DNA: TGTGCCAGTACGGGACAGGGCTACGAGCAGTACTTC; CDR3 protein: CASTGQGYEQYF